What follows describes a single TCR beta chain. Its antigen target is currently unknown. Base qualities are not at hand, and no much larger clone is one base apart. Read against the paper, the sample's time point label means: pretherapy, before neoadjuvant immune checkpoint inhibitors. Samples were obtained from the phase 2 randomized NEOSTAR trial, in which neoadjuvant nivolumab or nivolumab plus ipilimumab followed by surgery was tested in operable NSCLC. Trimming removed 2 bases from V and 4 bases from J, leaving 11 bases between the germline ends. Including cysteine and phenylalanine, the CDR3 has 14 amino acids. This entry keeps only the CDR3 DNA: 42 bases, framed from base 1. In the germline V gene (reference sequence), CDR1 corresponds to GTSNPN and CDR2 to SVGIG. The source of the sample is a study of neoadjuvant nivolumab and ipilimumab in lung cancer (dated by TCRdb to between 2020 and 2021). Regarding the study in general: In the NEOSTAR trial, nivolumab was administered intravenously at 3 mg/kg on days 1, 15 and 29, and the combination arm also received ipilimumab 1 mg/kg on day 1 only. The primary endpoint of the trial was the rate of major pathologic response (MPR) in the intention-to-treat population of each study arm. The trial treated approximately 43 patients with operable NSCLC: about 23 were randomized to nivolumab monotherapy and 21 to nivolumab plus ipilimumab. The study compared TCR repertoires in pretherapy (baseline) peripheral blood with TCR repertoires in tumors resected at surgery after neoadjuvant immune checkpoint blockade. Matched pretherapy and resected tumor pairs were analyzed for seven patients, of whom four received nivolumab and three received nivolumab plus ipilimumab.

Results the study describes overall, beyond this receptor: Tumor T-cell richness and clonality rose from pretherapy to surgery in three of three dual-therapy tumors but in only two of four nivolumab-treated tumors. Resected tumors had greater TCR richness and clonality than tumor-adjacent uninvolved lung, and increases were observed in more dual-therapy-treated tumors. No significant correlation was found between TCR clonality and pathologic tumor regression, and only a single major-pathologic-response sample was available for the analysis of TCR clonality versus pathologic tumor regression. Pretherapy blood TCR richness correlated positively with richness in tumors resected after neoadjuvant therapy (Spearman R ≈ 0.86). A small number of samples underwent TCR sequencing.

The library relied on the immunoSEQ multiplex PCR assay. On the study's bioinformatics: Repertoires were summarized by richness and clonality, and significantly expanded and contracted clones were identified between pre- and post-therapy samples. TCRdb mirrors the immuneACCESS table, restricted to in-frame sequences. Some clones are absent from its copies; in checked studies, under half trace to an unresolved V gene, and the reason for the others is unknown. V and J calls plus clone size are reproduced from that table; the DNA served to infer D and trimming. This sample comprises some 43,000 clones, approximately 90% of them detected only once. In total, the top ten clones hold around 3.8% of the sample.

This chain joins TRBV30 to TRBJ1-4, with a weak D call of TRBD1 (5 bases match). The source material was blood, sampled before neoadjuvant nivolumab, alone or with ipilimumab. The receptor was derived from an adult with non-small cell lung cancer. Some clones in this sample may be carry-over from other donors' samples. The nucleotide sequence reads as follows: TGTGCCTGGAGTACGACAGCGGGTAATGAAAAACTGTTTTTT. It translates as CAWSTTAGNEKLFF.